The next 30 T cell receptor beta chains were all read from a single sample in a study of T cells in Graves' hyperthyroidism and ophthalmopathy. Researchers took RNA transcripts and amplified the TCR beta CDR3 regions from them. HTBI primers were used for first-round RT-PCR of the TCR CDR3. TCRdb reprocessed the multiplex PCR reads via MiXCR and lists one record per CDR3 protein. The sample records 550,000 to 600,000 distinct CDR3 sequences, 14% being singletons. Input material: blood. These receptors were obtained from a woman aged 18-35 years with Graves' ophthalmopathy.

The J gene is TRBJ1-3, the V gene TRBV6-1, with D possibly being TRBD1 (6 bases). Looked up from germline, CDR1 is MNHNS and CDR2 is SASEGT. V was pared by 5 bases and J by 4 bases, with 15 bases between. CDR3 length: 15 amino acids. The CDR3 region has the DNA TGTGCCAGCAGTCCCGAAACAGGGCCCGGAAACACCATATATTTT. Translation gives CASSPETGPGNTIYF.

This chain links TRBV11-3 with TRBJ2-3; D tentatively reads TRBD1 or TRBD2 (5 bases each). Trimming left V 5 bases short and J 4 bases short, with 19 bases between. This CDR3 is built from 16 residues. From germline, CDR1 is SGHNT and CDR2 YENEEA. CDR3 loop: CASSRWWGKDADTQYF. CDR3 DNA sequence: TGTGCCAGCAGCCGCTGGTGGGGGAAGGACGCAGATACGCAGTATTTT.

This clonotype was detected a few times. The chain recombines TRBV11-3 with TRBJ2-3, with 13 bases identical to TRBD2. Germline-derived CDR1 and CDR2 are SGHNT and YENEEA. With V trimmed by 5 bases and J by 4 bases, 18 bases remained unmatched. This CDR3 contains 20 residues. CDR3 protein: CASSRSVGLAGMVPPDTQYF. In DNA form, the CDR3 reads TGTGCCAGCAGCCGGAGCGTGGGACTAGCGGGAATGGTGCCCCCAGATACGCAGTATTTT.

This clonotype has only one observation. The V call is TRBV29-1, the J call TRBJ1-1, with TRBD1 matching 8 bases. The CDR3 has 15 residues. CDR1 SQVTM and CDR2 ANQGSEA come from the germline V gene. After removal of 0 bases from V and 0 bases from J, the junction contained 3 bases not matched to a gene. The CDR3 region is CSVEDPRGLNTEAFF. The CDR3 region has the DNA TGCAGCGTTGAAGATCCCAGGGGGCTGAACACTGAAGCTTTCTTT.

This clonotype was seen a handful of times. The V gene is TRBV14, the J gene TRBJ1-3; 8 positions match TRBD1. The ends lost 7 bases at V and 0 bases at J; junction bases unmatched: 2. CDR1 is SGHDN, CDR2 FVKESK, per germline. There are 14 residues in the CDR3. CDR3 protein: CASTGQDSGNTIYF. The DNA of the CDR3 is TGTGCCAGCACGGGACAGGACTCTGGAAACACCATATATTTT.

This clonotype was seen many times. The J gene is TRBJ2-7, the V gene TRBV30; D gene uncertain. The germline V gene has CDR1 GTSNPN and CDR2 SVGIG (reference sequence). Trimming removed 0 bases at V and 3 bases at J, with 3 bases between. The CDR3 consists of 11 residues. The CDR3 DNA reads TGTGCCTGGAGTGTAGTCTACGAGCAGTACTTC. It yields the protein CAWSVVYEQYF.

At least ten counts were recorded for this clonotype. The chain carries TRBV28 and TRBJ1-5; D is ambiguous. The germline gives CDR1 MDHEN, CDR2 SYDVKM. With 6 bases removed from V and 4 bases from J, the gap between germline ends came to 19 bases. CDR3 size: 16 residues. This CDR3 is CASSPQGARRNQPQHF. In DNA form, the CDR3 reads TGTGCCAGCAGCCCACAAGGCGCGAGACGTAATCAGCCCCAGCATTTT.

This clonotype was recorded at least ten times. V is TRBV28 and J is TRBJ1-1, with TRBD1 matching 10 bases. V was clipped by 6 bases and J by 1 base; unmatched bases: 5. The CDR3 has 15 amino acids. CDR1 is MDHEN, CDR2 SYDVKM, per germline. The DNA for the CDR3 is TGTGCCAGCAGCGTTAGGACAGGGGGGAACACTGAAGCTTTCTTT. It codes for CASSVRTGGNTEAFF.

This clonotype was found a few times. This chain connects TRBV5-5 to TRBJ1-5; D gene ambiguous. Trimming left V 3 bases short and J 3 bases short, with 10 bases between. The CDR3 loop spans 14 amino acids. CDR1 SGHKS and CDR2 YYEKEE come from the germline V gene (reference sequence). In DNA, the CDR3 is TGTGCCAGCAGCTGGACTATTCCCAATCAGCCCCAGCATTTT. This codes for CASSWTIPNQPQHF. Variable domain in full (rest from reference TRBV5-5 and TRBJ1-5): DAGVTQSPTHLIKTRGQQVTLRCSPISGHKSVSWYQQVLGQGPQFIFQYYEKEERGRGNFPDRFSARQFPNYSSELNVNALLLGDSALYLCASSWTIPNQPQHFGDGTRLSIL.

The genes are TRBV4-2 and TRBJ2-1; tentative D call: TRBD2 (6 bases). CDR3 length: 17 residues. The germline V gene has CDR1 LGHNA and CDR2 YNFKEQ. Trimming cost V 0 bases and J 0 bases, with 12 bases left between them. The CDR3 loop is CASSQDADSGSYNEQFF. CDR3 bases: TGTGCCAGCAGCCAAGACGCCGATAGCGGCTCCTACAATGAGCAGTTCTTC.

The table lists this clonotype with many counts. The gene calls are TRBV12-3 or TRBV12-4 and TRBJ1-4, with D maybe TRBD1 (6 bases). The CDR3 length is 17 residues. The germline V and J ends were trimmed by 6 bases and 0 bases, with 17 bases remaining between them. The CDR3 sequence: CASSLWGAASTNEKLFF. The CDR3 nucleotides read TGTGCCAGCAGCCTTTGGGGGGCGGCCTCAACTAATGAAAAACTGTTTTTT.

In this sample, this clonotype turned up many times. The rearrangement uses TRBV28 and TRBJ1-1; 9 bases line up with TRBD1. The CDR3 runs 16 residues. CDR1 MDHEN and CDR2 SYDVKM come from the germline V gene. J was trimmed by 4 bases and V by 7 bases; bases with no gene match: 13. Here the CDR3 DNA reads TGTGCCAGCACCAACCCGGGACAGGGCTCGGGCACTGAAGCTTTCTTT. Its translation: CASTNPGQGSGTEAFF.

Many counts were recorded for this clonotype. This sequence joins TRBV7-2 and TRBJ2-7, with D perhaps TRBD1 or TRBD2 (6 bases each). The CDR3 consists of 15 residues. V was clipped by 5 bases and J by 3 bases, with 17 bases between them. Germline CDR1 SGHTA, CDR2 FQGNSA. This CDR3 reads CASSLGGWAGYEQYF. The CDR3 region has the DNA TGTGCCAGCAGCCTAGGGGGGTGGGCAGGCTACGAGCAGTACTTC.

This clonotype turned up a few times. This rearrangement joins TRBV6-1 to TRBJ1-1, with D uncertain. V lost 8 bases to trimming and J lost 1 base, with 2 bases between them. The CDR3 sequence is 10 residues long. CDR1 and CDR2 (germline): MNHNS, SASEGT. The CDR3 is CASENTEAFF. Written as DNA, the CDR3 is TGTGCCAGCGAGAACACTGAAGCTTTCTTT.

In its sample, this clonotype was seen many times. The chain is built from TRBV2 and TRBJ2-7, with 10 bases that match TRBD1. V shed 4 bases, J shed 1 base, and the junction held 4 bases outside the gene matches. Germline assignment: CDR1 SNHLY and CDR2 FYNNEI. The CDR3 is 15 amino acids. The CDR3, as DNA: TGTGCCAGCAGTGGACAGGGGGCTGGGTCCTACGAGCAGTACTTC. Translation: CASSGQGAGSYEQYF.

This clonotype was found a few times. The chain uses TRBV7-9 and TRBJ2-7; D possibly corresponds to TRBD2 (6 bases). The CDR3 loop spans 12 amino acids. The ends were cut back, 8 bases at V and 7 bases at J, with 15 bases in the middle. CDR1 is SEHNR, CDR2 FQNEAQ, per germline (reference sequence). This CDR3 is CASAHGGNEQYF. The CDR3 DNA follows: TGTGCCAGCGCCCATGGGGGGAATGAGCAGTACTTC.

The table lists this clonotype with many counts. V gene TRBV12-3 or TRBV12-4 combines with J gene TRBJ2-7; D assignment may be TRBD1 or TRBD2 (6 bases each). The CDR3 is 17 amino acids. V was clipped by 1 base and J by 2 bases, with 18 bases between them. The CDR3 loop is CASSLGGKGDSTYEQYF. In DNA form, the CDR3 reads TGTGCCAGCAGTTTAGGTGGGAAGGGGGACTCAACCTACGAGCAGTACTTC.

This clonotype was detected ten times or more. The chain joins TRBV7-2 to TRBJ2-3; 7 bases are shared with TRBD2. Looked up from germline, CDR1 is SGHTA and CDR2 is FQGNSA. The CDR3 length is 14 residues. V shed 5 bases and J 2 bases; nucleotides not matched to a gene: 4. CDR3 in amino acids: CASSPGLDTDTQYF. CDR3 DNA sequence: TGTGCCAGCAGCCCCGGACTAGACACAGATACGCAGTATTTT.

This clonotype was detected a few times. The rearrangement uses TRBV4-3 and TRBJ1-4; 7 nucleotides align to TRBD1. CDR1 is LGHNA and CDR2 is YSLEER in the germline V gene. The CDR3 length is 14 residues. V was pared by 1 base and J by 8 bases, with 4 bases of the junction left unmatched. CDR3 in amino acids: CASSQAPGQEKLFF. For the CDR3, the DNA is TGCGCCAGCAGCCAAGCTCCGGGACAGGAAAAACTGTTTTTT.

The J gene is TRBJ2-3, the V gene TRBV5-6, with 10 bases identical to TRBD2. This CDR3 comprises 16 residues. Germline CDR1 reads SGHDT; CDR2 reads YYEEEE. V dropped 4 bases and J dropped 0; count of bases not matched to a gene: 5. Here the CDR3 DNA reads TGTGCCAGCAGCCCTATGACTAGCGGGAGCACAGATACGCAGTATTTT. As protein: CASSPMTSGSTDTQYF.

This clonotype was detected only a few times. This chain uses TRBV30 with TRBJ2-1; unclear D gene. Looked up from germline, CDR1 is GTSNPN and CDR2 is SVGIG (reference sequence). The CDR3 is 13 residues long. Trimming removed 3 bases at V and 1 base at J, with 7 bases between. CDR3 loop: CAWRGLSYNEQFF. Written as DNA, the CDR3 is TGTGCCTGGAGGGGATTATCCTACAATGAGCAGTTCTTC.

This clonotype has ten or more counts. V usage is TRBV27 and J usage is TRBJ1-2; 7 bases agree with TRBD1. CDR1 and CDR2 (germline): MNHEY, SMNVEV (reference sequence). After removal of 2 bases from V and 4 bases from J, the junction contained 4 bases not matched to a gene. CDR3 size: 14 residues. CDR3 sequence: CASSLTQGRYGYTF. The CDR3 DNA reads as TGTGCCAGCAGTTTAACACAGGGGCGCTATGGCTACACCTTC.

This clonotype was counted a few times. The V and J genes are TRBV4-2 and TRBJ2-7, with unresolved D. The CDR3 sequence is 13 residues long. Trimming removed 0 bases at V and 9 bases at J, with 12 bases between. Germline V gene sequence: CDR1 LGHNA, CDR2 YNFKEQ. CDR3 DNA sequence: TGTGCCAGCAGCCAAGAAGCCGAGTCGGGGCAGTACTTC. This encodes CASSQEAESGQYF.

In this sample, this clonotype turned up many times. This CDR3 reads CASSFPTDGTNLNEQFF. The DNA for the CDR3 is TGTGCCAGCAGCTTTCCGACCGACGGGACAAACTTAAATGAGCAGTTCTTC. The V call is TRBV28, the J call TRBJ2-1, with D possibly being TRBD1 (6 bases). The CDR3 length is 17 residues. Trimming removed 6 bases from V and 7 bases from J, with 25 bases in between. Germline V lookup: CDR1 MDHEN, CDR2 SYDVKM.

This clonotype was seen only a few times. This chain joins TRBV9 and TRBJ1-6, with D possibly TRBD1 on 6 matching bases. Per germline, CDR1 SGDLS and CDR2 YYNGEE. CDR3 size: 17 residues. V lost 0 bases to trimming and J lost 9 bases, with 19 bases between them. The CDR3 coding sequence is TGTGCCAGCAGCGTAGCAGGAATTATACAGGGAGGTTCACCCCTCCACTTT. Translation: CASSVAGIIQGGSPLHF.

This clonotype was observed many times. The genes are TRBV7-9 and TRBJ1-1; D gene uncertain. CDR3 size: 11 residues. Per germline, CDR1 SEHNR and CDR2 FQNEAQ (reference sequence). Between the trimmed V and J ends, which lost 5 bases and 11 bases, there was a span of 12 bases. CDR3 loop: CASSPRVLAFF. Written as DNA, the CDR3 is TGTGCCAGCAGCCCGAGGGTTTTGGCTTTCTTT.

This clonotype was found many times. CDR3 nucleotides: TGTGCCAGCTTAGATATAAGGGTCCGAGGGAATAACTATGGCTACACCTTC. Its translation is CASLDIRVRGNNYGYTF. V and J are TRBV11-2 and TRBJ1-2; D not certain. This CDR3 region has 17 residues. Trimming stripped 8 bases from V and 1 base from J, with 23 bases between. Germline V CDR1 and CDR2: SGHAT, FQNNGV.

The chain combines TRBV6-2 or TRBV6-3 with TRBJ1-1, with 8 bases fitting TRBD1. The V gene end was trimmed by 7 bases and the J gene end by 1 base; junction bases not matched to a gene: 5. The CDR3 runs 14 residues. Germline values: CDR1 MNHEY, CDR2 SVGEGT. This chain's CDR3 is CASTPTGANTEAFF. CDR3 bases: TGTGCCAGCACCCCGACAGGGGCGAACACTGAAGCTTTCTTT.

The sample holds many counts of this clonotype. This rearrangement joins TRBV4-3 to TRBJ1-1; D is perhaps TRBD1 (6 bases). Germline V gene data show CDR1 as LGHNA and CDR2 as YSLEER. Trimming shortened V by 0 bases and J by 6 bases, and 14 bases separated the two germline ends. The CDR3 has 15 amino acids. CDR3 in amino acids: CASSQDRSQGAEAFF. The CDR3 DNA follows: TGCGCCAGCAGCCAAGATCGGTCACAGGGTGCTGAAGCTTTCTTT.

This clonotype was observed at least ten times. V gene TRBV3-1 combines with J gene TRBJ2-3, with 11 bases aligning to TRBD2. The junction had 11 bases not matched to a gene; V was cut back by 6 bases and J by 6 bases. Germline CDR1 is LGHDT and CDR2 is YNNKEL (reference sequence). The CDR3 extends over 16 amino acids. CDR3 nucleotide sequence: TGTGCCAGCAGGCCAACACTAGCGGGAGATATGGATACGCAGTATTTT. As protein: CASRPTLAGDMDTQYF.